This T cell receptor beta chain was captured by sequencing in a study of T cells in Graves' hyperthyroidism and ophthalmopathy. In this sample, this clonotype turned up a few times. Its antigen is unidentified. This CDR3 contains 14 residues. Losses at the gene ends were 7 bases for V and 5 bases for J; bases not matched to a gene: 9. Germline lookup yields CDR1 MNHNS and CDR2 SASEGT. It was RNA transcripts that yielded the amplified TCR beta CDR3 regions. HTBI primers drove first-round RT-PCR of the TCR CDR3. TCRdb processed the multiplex PCR reads anew with MiXCR; each CDR3 protein has one entry. The table lists 550,000 to 650,000 distinct CDR3 sequences, around 13% of them singletons, with approximately 13% in the top ten. Those patients with uncontrolled infection, other autoimmune disease, pregnancy or lactation were excluded. Regarding the study as a whole: Separation of ophthalmopathy from stable hyperthyroidism was achieved by a 13 V-J model.

What was sequenced was blood. The V call is TRBV6-1, the J call TRBJ2-7; 9 nucleotides align to TRBD1. This clonotype was obtained from a woman between 35 and 50 years old with Graves' hyperthyroidism. CDR3 in amino acids: CASISGDRVNEQYF. CDR3 nucleotide sequence: TGTGCCAGCATCTCCGGGGACAGGGTGAACGAGCAGTACTTC.